These 6 T cell receptor beta chains originate from one sample sequenced in a study of PD-L1 blockade in urothelial cancer. Sequenced by immunoSEQ multiplex PCR; TCRdb stores in-frame clones only, minus some. Among under 90,000 clones, 85% to 95% were seen once, and the ten largest hold 8% to 9.5%. This specimen consisted of PBMCs, obtained around atezolizumab (anti-PD-L1) treatment. Source of these receptors: a man in his sixties with urothelial cancer.

In its sample, this clone was seen a few times. The chain is built from TRBV7-2 and TRBJ2-2; 7 bases are a match to TRBD1. The germline V gene has CDR1 SGHTA and CDR2 FQGNSA. The ends lost 4 bases at V and 5 bases at J; junction bases unmatched: 4. This CDR3 comprises 14 residues. The CDR3 is CASSWDSSTGELFF. The DNA of the CDR3 is TGTGCCAGCAGCTGGGACAGTTCAACCGGGGAGCTGTTTTTT.

V gene TRBV27 combines with J gene TRBJ1-5, with TRBD1 matching over 10 bases. This CDR3 is built from 17 residues. The germline V gene has CDR1 MNHEY and CDR2 SMNVEV (reference sequence). Germline trimming cut 4 bases from V and 0 bases from J; bases unmatched to any gene: 6. CDR3: CASSSRTGGYSNQPQHF. The CDR3 DNA reads as TGTGCCAGCAGTTCCCGGACAGGGGGTTATAGCAATCAGCCCCAGCATTTT.

This chain links TRBV30 with TRBJ2-2; D gene uncertain. From germline, CDR1 is GTSNPN and CDR2 SVGIG (reference sequence). With 4 bases removed from V and 7 bases from J, the gap between germline ends came to 13 bases. The CDR3 is 13 residues long. The CDR3 reads CAWTDSGGGELFF. The CDR3 coding sequence is TGTGCCTGGACCGATAGTGGCGGCGGGGAGCTGTTTTTT.

The V and J genes are TRBV14 and TRBJ1-2; D might be TRBD1 (6 bases). The germline CDR1 and CDR2 sequences are SGHDN and FVKESK. The CDR3 contains 14 residues. V shed 5 bases and J shed 4 bases, with 14 bases lying between them. CDR3 coding DNA: TGTGCCAGCAGCTGGGGTCGGGGGGCCTATGGCTACACCTTC. Residues: CASSWGRGAYGYTF.

V and J are TRBV5-4 and TRBJ2-7; TRBD1 matches 11 bases. V shed 3 bases, J shed 6 bases, and the junction held 5 bases outside the gene matches. The length of the CDR3 is 14 residues. Germline V gene data show CDR1 as SGHNT and CDR2 as YYREEE (reference sequence). CDR3 in DNA: TGTGCCAGCAGCTGGGACAGGGGGTTCGGCGAGCAGTACTTC. Residues: CASSWDRGFGEQYF.

This chain connects TRBV18 to TRBJ1-5, with D hard to call. V was pared by 3 bases and J by 0 bases, with 9 bases between. CDR1 KGHSH and CDR2 LQKENI come from the germline V gene. The CDR3 sequence is 15 residues long. CDR3 in DNA: TGTGCCAGCTCACCGGTACAGCTTAGCAATCAGCCCCAGCATTTT. The encoded protein is CASSPVQLSNQPQHF.